Here is one TCR beta chain with its context. The antigen is unknown. The data are from a study of CD8+ T cells in alopecia areata. RNA was extracted and reverse transcribed into cDNA as the sequencing template. Profiled with immunoSEQ multiplex PCR; TCRdb holds only in-frame clones, not every one. The profile shows about 23,000 clones, roughly 50% of them singletons. Obtained from alopecia areata patients were lesional scalp punch biopsies along with peripheral blood. CD4+ and CD8+ T cells were sorted from PBMCs stained for CD3, CD4 and CD8. The V gene lost 5 bases and the J gene lost 0 bases, with 26 bases spanning the gap. The CDR3 length is 20 residues. Germline V gene data show CDR1 as SGHTA and CDR2 as FQGTGA. General study findings and limits: TCR sharing was clearer in mice than between patients, perhaps partly owing to patient HLA diversity.

Material: NKG2D-high CD8+ T cells sorted from blood. This TCR was sampled from a human donor with alopecia areata. The rearrangement uses TRBV7-3 and TRBJ2-1; TRBD2 is a possible D gene (5 bases). In DNA form, the CDR3 reads TGTGCCAGCAGCCCCCGAGGGTGGTGGTCACCCCTCCCCTCCTACAATGAGCAGTTCTTC. It codes for CASSPRGWWSPLPSYNEQFF.